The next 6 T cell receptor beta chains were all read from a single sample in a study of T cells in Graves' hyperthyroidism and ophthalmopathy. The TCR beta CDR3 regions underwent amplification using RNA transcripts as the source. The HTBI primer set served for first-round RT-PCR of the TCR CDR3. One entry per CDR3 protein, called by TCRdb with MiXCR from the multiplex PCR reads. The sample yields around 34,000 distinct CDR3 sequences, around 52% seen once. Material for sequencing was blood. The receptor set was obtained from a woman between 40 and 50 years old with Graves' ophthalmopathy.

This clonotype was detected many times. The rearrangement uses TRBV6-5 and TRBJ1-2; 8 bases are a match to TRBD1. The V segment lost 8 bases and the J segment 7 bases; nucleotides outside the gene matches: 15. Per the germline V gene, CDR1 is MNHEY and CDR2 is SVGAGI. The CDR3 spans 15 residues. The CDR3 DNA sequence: TGTGCCAGCCGCATAGGGACAGGCCTTGGGGGTGGCTACACCTTC. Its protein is CASRIGTGLGGGYTF.

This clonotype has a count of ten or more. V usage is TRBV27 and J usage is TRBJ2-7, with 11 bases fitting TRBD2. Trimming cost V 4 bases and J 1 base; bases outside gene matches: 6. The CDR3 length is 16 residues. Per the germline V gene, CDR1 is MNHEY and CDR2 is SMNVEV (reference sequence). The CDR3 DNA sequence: TGTGCCAGCAGTTCCAGGACTAGCGGGCATTCCTACGAGCAGTACTTC. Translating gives CASSSRTSGHSYEQYF.

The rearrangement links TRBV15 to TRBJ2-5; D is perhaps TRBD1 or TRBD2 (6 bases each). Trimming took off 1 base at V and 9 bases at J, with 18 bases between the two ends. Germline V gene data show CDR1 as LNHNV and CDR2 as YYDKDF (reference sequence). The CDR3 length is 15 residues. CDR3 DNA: TGTGCCACCAGCAGAGGGAGGGGGGAAAGTCAGCCCCAGTACTTC. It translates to CATSRGRGESQPQYF.

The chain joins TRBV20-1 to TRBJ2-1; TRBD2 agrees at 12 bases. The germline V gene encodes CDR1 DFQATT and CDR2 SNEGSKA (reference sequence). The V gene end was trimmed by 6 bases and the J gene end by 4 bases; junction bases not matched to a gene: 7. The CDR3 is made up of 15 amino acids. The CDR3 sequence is CSARTSGMVYNEQFF. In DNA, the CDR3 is TGCAGTGCAAGGACTAGCGGGATGGTATACAATGAGCAGTTCTTC.

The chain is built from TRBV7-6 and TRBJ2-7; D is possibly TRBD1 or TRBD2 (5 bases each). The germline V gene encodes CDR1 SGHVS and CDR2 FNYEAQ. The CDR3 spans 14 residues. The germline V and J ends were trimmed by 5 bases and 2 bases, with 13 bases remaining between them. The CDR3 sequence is CASSADQGPYEQYF. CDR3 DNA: TGTGCCAGCAGCGCCGACCAGGGACCCTACGAGCAGTACTTC.

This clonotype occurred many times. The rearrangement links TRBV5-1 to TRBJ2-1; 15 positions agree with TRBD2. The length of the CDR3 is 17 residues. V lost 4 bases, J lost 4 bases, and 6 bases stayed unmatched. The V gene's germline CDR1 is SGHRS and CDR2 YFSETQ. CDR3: CASSPGLAGGLYNEQFF. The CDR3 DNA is TGCGCCAGCAGCCCGGGACTAGCGGGGGGCCTTTACAATGAGCAGTTCTTC.